The table lists the clone carrying this T cell receptor (beta chain) with a count of one. CDR3 length: 15 residues. Germline V gene lookup returns CDR1 SGHTA and CDR2 FQGNSA. Trimming left V 3 bases short and J 5 bases short, with 13 bases between. The sample belongs to a study of blood T cell repertoires in COVID-19. For the study at large: Acute-phase and convalescent COVID-19 samples originated in the United States, Italy and Spain. In each case, the material was cDNA or gDNA derived from T cells, B-cell-depleted T cells, or PBMCs.

Study processing details: Reference gene primers were amplified, and this amplification served to estimate nucleated cell counts. Sequencing used immunoSEQ multiplex PCR; TCRdb keeps in-frame clones, though not all of them. Clonal size and the V and J genes are those of that table, whereas D and trimming came from the DNA. The sample carries 150,000 to 200,000 clones, about 88% recorded once. The receptor's source is a woman over 75 in a cohort sampled during active or convalescent COVID-19. The chain is built from TRBV7-2 and TRBJ2-2; D is possibly TRBD1 (6 bases). Specimen: peripheral blood. The CDR3 spells CASSFSGVWTGELFF. CDR3 nucleotide sequence: TGTGCCAGCAGCTTTTCAGGGGTATGGACCGGGGAGCTGTTTTTT.